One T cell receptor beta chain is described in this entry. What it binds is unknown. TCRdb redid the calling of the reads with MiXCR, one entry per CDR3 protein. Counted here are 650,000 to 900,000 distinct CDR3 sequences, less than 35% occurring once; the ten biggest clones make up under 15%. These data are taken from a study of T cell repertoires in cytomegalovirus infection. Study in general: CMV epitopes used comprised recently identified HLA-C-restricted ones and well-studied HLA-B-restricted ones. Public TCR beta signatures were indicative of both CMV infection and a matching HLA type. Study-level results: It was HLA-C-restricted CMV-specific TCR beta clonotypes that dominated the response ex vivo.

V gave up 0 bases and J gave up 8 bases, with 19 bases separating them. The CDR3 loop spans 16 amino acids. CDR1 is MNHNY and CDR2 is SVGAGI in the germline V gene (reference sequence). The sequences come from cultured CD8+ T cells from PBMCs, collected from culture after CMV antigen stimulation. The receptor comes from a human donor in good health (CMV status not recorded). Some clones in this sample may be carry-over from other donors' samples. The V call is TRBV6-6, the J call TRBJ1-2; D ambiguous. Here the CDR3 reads CASSYSRAGSPVGYTF. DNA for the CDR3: TGTGCCAGCAGTTACTCGCGGGCAGGCAGCCCGGTGGGCTACACCTTC.